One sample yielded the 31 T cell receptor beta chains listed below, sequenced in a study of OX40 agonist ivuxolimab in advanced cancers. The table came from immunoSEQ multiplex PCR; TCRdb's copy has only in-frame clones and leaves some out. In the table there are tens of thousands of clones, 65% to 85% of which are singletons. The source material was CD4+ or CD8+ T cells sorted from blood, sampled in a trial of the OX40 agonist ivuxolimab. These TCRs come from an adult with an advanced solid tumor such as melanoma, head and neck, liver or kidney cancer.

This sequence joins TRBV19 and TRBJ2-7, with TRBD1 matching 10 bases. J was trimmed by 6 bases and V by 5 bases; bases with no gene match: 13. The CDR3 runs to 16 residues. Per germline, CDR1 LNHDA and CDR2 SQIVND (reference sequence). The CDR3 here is CASSGILGQGGGEQYF. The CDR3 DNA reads TGTGCCAGTAGTGGAATACTTGGACAGGGGGGCGGCGAGCAGTACTTC.

CDR3 nucleotides: TGTGCCAGCAGTTCGTCGGGACAGCTAGGCCGTGGCTACACCTTC. Its protein product is CASSSSGQLGRGYTF. The chain combines TRBV27 with TRBJ1-2, with 7 bases identical to TRBD1. Trimming cost V 4 bases and J 7 bases; bases outside gene matches: 12. Germline V gene data show CDR1 as MNHEY and CDR2 as SMNVEV (reference sequence). CDR3 length: 15 residues.

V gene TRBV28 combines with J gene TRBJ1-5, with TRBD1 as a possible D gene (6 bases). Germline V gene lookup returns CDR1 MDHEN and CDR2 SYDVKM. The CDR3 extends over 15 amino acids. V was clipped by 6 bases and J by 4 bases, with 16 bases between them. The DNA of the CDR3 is TGTGCCAGCAGCCCCAGCAGGGGTGGAAATCAGCCCCAGCATTTT. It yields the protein CASSPSRGGNQPQHF.

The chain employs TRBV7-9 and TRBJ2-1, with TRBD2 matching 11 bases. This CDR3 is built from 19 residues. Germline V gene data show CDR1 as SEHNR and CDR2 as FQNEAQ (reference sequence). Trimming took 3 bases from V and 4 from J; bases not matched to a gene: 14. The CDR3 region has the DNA TGTGCCAGCAGCTTCCTAGCGGGGCCTCTAGCGGGAGGATACAATGAGCAGTTCTTC. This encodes CASSFLAGPLAGGYNEQFF.

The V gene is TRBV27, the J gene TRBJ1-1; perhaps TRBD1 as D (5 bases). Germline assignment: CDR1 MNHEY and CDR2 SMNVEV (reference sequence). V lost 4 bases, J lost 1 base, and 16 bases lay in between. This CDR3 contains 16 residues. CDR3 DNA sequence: TGTGCCAGCAGTTCCCTCCGGGGGGGACGGAACACTGAAGCTTTCTTT. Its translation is CASSSLRGGRNTEAFF.

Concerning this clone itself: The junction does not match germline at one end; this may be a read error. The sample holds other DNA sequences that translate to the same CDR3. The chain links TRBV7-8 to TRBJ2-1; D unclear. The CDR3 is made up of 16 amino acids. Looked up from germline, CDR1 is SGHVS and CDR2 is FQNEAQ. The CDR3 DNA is TGTGCTAGCAGCTTAAGAGACCCAGGCGTGGTCAATGAGCAGTTCTTC. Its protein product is CASSLRDPGVVNEQFF.

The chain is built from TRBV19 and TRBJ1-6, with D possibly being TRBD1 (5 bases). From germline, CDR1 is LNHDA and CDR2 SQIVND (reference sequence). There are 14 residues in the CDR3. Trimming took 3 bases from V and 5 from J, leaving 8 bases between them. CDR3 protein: CASSMGDHNSPLHF. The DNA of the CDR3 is TGTGCCAGTAGTATGGGGGATCATAATTCACCCCTCCACTTT.

The CDR3 reads CASSPAGGSFYEQYF. In nucleotides, the CDR3 is TGTGCCAGCAGCCCAGCGGGCGGAAGCTTCTACGAGCAGTACTTC. This sequence joins TRBV7-6 and TRBJ2-7; perhaps TRBD2 as D (6 bases). This CDR3 is 15 amino acids long. Per germline, CDR1 SGHVS and CDR2 FNYEAQ. The germline V and J ends were trimmed by 5 bases and 3 bases, with 17 bases remaining between them.

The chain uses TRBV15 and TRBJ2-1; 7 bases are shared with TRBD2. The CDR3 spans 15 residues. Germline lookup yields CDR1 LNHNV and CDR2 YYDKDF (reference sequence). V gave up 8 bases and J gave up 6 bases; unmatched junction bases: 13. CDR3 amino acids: CATEIGGSLSNEQFF. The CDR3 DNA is TGTGCCACCGAAATAGGCGGGAGTTTGAGCAATGAGCAGTTCTTC. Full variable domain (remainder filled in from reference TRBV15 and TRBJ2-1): DAMVIQNPRYQVTQFGKPVTLSCSQTLNHNVMYWYQQKSSQAPKLLFHYYDKDFNNEADTPDNFQSRRPNTSFCFLDIRSPGLGDTAMYLCATEIGGSLSNEQFFGPGTRLTVL.

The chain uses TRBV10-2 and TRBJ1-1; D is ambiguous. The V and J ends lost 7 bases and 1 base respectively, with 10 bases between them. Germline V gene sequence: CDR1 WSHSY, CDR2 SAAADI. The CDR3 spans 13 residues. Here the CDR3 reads CASMVQANTEAFF. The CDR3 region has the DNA TGCGCCAGCATGGTTCAGGCGAACACTGAAGCTTTCTTT.

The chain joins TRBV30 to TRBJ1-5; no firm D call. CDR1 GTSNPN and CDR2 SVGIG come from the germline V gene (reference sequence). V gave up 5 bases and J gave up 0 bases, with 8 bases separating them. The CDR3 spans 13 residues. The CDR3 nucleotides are TGTGCCTGGTCCCGGGGTAGCAATCAGCCCCAGCATTTT. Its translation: CAWSRGSNQPQHF.

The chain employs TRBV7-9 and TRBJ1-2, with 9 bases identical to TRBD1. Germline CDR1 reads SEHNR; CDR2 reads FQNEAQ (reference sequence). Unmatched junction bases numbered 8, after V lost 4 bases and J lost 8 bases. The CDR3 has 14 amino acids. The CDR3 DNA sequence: TGTGCCAGCAGCTCAAATGCCGGGACAGGGGGCTACACCTTC. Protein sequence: CASSSNAGTGGYTF.

CDR3 loop: CASSFSGQSSYEQYF. The CDR3 DNA is TGTGCCAGCAGTTTTTCGGGACAGAGCTCCTACGAGCAGTACTTC. This chain joins TRBV6-1 and TRBJ2-5; 7 nucleotides align to TRBD1. The J call is doubtful: the DNA matches TRBJ2-7 better. The CDR3 has 15 amino acids. Germline CDR1 and CDR2: MNHNS and SASEGT.

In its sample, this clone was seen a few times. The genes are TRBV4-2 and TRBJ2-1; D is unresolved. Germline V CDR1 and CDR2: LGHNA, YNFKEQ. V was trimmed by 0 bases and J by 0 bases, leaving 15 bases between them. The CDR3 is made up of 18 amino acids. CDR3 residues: CASSQDPFVSSSYNEQFF. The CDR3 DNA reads TGTGCCAGCAGCCAAGATCCTTTTGTGAGCAGCTCCTACAATGAGCAGTTCTTC.

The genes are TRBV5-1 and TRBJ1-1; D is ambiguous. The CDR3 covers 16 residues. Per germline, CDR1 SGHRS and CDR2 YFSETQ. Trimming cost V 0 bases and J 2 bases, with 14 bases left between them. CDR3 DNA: TGCGCCAGCAGCTTGGCCCTAATCACAGCAAACACTGAAGCTTTCTTT. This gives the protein CASSLALITANTEAFF.

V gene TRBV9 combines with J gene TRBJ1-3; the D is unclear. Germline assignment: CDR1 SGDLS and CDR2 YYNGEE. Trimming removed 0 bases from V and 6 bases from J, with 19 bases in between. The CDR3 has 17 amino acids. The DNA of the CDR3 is TGTGCCAGCAGCGTAGGGTCCCGAACCCTTCCTGAAAACACCATATATTTT. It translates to CASSVGSRTLPENTIYF.

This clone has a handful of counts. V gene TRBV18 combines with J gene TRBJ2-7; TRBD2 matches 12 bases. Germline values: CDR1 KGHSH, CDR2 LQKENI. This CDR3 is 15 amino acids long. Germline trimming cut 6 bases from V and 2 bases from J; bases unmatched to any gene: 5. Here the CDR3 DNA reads TGTGCCAGCTCGTGGACTAGCGGGATAACCTACGAGCAGTACTTC. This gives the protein CASSWTSGITYEQYF.

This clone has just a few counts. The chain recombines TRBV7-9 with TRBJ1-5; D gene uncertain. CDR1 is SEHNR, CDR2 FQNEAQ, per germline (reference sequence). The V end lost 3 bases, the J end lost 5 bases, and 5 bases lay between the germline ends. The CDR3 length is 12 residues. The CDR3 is CASSFGDQPQHF. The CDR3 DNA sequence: TGTGCCAGCAGCTTTGGGGATCAGCCCCAGCATTTT.

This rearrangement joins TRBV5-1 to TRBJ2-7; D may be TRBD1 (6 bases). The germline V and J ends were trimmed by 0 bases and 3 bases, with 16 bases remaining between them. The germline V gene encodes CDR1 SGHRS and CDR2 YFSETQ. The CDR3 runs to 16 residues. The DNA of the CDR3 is TGCGCCAGCAGCTTGGATCGGCAGGGGAGCCGCTACGAGCAGTACTTC. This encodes CASSLDRQGSRYEQYF.

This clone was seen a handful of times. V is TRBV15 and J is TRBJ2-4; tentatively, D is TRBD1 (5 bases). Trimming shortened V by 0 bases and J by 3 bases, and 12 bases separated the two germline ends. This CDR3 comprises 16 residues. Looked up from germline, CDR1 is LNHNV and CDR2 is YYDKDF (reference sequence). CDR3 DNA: TGTGCCACCAGCAGAGATTCAGACAGTGACAAAAACATTCAGTACTTC. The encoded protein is CATSRDSDSDKNIQYF.

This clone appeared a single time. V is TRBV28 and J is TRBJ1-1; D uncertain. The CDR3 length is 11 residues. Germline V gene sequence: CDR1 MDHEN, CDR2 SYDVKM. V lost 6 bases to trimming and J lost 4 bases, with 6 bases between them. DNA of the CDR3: TGTGCCAGCAGGTCTCTCACTGAAGCTTTCTTT. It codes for CASRSLTEAFF.

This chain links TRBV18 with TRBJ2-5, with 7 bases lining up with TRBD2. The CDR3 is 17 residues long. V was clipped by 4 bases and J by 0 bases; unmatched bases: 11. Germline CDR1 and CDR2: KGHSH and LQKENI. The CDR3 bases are TGTGCCAGCTCACAGTTACCGGGGCGGGAGTACCAAGAGACCCAGTACTTC. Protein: CASSQLPGREYQETQYF.

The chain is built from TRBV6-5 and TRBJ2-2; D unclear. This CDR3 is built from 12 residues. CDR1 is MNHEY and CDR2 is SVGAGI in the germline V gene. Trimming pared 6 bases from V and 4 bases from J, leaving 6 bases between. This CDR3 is CASRLGTGELFF. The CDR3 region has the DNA TGTGCCAGCAGGTTGGGCACCGGGGAGCTGTTTTTT.

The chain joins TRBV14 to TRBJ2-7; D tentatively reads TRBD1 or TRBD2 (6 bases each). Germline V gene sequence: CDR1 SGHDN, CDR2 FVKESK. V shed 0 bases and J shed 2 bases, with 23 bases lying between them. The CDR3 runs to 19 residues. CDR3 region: CASSQDSKRGGGPTYEQYF. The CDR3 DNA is TGTGCCAGCAGCCAAGATAGTAAAAGAGGTGGGGGGCCAACCTACGAGCAGTACTTC.

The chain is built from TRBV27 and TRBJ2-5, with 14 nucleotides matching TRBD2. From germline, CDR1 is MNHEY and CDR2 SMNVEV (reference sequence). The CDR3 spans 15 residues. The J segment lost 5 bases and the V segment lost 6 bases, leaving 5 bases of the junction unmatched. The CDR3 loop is CASSPRTSGRETQYF. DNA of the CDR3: TGTGCCAGCAGCCCCCGGACTAGCGGGAGGGAGACCCAGTACTTC.

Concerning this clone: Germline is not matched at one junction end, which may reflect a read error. The CDR3 protein is CASSYGGGQEAQYF. CDR3 coding DNA: TGTGCCAGCAGTTACGGAGGGGGACAAGAGGCCCAGTACTTC. The chain combines TRBV6-6 with TRBJ2-5; D could derive from TRBD1 or TRBD2 (6 bases each). Germline V lookup: CDR1 MNHNY, CDR2 SVGAGI (reference sequence). This CDR3 contains 14 residues.

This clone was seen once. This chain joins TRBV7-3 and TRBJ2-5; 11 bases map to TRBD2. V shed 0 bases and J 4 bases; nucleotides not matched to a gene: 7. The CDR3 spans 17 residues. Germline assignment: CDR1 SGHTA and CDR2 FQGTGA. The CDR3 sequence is CASSLTYSGRAGETQYF. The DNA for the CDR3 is TGTGCCAGCAGCTTAACCTATAGCGGGAGGGCCGGAGAGACCCAGTACTTC.

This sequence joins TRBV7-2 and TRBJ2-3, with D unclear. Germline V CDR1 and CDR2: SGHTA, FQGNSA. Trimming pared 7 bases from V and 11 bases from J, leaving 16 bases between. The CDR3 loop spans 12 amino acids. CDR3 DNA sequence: TGTGCCAGCACCTTGCTGGGTTATGGGCAGTATTTT. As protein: CASTLLGYGQYF. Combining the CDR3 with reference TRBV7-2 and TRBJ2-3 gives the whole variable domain GAGVSQSPSNKVTEKGKDVELRCDPISGHTALYWYRQSLGQGLEFLIYFQGNSAPDKSGLPSDRFSAERTGGSVSTLTIQRTQQEDSAVYLCASTLLGYGQYFGPGTRLTVL.

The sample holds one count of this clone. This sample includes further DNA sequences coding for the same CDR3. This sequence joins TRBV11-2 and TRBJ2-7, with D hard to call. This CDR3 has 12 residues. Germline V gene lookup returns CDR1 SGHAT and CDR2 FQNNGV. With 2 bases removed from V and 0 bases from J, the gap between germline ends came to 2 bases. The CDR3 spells CASSLLSYEQYF. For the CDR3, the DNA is TGTGCCAGCAGCTTACTCTCCTACGAGCAGTACTTC.

CDR3 protein: CASSTPRTSGGGTGELFF. In DNA form, the CDR3 reads TGTGCCAGTAGTACCCCGCGAACTAGCGGGGGGGGCACCGGGGAGCTGTTTTTT. V and J are TRBV19 and TRBJ2-2; 13 bases fit TRBD2. Germline loops: CDR1 LNHDA, CDR2 SQIVND (reference sequence). The CDR3 covers 18 residues. V shed 4 bases and J 4 bases; nucleotides not matched to a gene: 9.

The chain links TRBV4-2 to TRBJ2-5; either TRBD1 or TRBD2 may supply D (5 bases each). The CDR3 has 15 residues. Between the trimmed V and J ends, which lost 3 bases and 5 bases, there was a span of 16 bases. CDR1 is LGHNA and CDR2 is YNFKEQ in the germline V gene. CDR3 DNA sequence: TGTGCCAGCAGCCAGGCCCTGAGAGGGGTTGAGACCCAGTACTTC. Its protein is CASSQALRGVETQYF.